The source of this TCR beta chain is a study of OX40 agonist ivuxolimab in advanced cancers. Turning to the overall study: The costimulatory receptor OX40 (CD134) was targeted by ivuxolimab, a fully human IgG2 agonistic monoclonal antibody. The paper describes the monotherapy dose-escalation part (N = 52 patients) of the phase I trial of ivuxolimab. Intravenous ivuxolimab was administered to patients every 2 weeks at six dose levels: 0.01, 0.1, 0.3, 1.5, 3 and 10 mg/kg. Of the roughly 52 dose-escalation patients, hepatocellular carcinoma was present in around 19, melanoma in roughly 15, renal cell carcinoma in 9 and head and neck cancer in 9. Prior anti-PD-1, anti-PD-L1 or anti-CTLA-4 therapy was permitted, and approximately 39% of dose-escalation patients had received checkpoint inhibitors. Partial responses were achieved by three dose-escalation patients, of whom one had hepatocellular carcinoma and two had cutaneous melanoma. Peripheral TCRbeta sequencing aimed to test whether ivuxolimab altered TCR sequence diversity and caused clonal T-cell expansion. In the dose-escalation cohort, around 80% of patients were male, and the mean age was roughly 56 years with a range of about 20 to 90. What the work shows at the level of the full study, not this receptor alone: Antigen specificity was not determined for the clonally expanded peripheral T cells. At doses of 0.1 to 3.0 mg/kg, clonal expansion of both CD4+ and CD8+ T cells in blood was seen between baseline and week 6. After ivuxolimab, expanded clones were on average more numerous among CD8+ T cells than among CD4+ T cells. Partial responders in the 0.1-3.0 mg/kg groups had among the lowest normalized peripheral clonal expansion, especially among CD8+ T cells. Low levels of normalized T-cell clonal expansion were also seen in some patients who did not respond.

Clipping removes 7 bases from V and 6 bases from J, with 16 as the unmatched junction base count. The CDR1 and CDR2 encoded by the germline V gene are SQVTM and ANQGSEA. Including cysteine and phenylalanine, the CDR3 has 15 amino acids. Only CDR3 DNA remains: 45 bases, in frame from the first base. Patients with a history of autoimmune disease or receiving systemic immunosuppression were excluded from the trial. Peripheral blood for TCR sequencing was collected from all dose cohorts at baseline, on cycle 4 day 1, and on cycle 7 day 1. Samples were obtained from an open-label, multicenter, first-in-human phase I dose-escalation trial of ivuxolimab. Adults with locally advanced or metastatic melanoma, renal cell, hepatocellular, or head and neck squamous cell carcinoma were enrolled in the trial. Before TCR sequencing, CD4+ and CD8+ T cells were separately sorted from peripheral blood. Concerning this clone: The clone's antigen remains unknown. No base qualities exist here, and no much larger clone lies one base off it.

To sequence the TCRbeta CDR3 region, genomic DNA was isolated from the sorted cells. TCRbeta CDR3 regions were sequenced using the immunoSEQ Assay. TCRdb carries this immuneACCESS record with in-frame sequences only. Its versions omit some clonotypes, under half of them owing to an unresolved V gene in the studies checked, with the rest unexplained. The sample yields about 98,000 clones; around 88% were counted once. The ten top clones hold about 0.5% of the sample. This specimen was CD4+ or CD8+ T cells sorted from blood, taken in a trial of the OX40 agonist ivuxolimab. This TCR was sampled from an adult with an advanced solid tumor such as melanoma, head and neck, liver or kidney cancer. The sequence is built from TRBV29-1 and TRBJ2-3; 7 bases in between match TRBD2. The CDR3 reads as follows: CSASSGTSDEDTQYF. The nucleotide sequence reads as follows: TGCAGCGCCTCATCGGGAACTAGCGACGAGGATACGCAGTATTTT.